This T cell receptor (beta chain) was identified during a study of shared clonotypes between healthy human individuals. Study context: Three plates each covered CD4 naive and memory; CD8 naive two, CD8 memory one.

This CDR3 has 15 residues. Germline values: CDR1 SGHRS, CDR2 YFSETQ. Trimming took 0 bases from V and 0 from J, leaving 6 bases between them. Samples underwent the assay at deep level. Produced via immunoSEQ multiplex PCR; TCRdb's table is partial and in-frame only. The repertoire includes more than 1.2 million clones, approximately 98.5% of them detected once, and 0.36% sits in the top ten. Study-level findings and limits: The study found roughly 5.3% of naive CD4 clonotypes shared across a handful of donors.

On this clone itself: Its antigen is not identified. This CDR3 is also generated by other DNA sequences in the sample.

The receptor was derived from a man in his thirties or forties in good health. This chain connects TRBV5-1 to TRBJ1-4; D call uncertain. Material: naive CD4+ T cells sorted from blood. Subset specified: CD45RA+ positively selected. CDR3 sequence: CASSLGGSTNEKLFF. The CDR3, as DNA: TGCGCCAGCAGCTTGGGGGGATCAACTAATGAAAAACTGTTTTTT.